The source of this T cell receptor beta chain is a study of CD8 T cells in ankylosing spondylitis. Libraries for TCR beta were made by quantitative 5'-RACE with molecular barcodes. A single record per CDR3 protein comes from TCRdb applying MiXCR to the 5' RACE reads. The data contain hundreds of thousands of distinct CDR3 sequences, 15% to 25% of them seen just once; the ten biggest clones take up roughly 7.3%. The sample holds many counts of this clonotype. The CDR3 consists of 13 residues. Looked up from germline, CDR1 is DFQATT and CDR2 is SNEGSKA (reference sequence). Trimming took off 6 bases at V and 4 bases at J, with 12 bases between the two ends.

The specimen was blood, either unsorted or a sorted T cell fraction (not recorded which). This clonotype was sampled from a male donor with ankylosing spondylitis or in good health (not recorded which). V gene TRBV20-1 combines with J gene TRBJ1-4, with D uncertain. The DNA for the CDR3 is TGCAGTGCGAGTCGGGGTGATAATGAAAAACTGTTTTTT. This encodes CSASRGDNEKLFF.